This T cell receptor (beta chain) was identified in a study of blood T cell repertoires in COVID-19. Seattle's enrolled individuals joined amid active infection and were then monitored longitudinally. Germline CDR1 MRHNA, CDR2 SNTAGT. This CDR3 comprises 15 residues. Trimming cost V 3 bases and J 6 bases, with 15 bases left between them. As handled by the study authors: Reference gene primer amplification in the assay estimated nucleated cell counts. Libraries were prepared by immunoSEQ multiplex PCR; TCRdb keeps only in-frame clonotypes and omits some of them. The V and J calls and the clone size are those of that table, but D and trimming were determined from the DNA. The data contain about 230,000 clones, 65% to 90% of them singletons.

Material for sequencing was peripheral blood. This chain joins TRBV6-4 and TRBJ2-1; tentatively, D is TRBD2 (6 bases). The clonotype was recovered from a man aged 50 or older with COVID-19, enrolled during active disease. The CDR3 sequence: CASSETSLVANEQFF. CDR3 nucleotides: TGTGCCAGCAGTGAAACTAGCCTCGTGGCCAATGAGCAGTTCTTC.